This section outlines one T cell receptor (beta chain) sequence together with its context. A 5'RACE reaction primed in the constant segment made cDNA libraries of TCR alpha and TCR beta, and these carried sample barcodes and UMIs. MiXCR was run by TCRdb on the 5' RACE reads, yielding one entry per CDR3 protein. The sample contains about 610,000 distinct CDR3 sequences, roughly 17% of which appear only once. CDR1 is DFQATT and CDR2 is SNEGSKA in the germline V gene (reference sequence). The ends were cut back, 3 bases at V and 2 bases at J, with 5 bases in the middle. This CDR3 is built from 11 residues. This entry comes from a study of T-cell memory formation after mild COVID-19.

This TCR came from an adult woman who had mild COVID-19 (a few samples of this study predate the infection). Cell type and time point are not known. This sequence joins TRBV20-1 and TRBJ2-7, with D perhaps TRBD2 (5 bases). Sequencing used PBMCs or a T cell subset sorted from them (not recorded which). The CDR3 is CSASGTYEQYF. As DNA, the CDR3 is TGCAGTGCTAGCGGGACCTACGAGCAGTACTTC.